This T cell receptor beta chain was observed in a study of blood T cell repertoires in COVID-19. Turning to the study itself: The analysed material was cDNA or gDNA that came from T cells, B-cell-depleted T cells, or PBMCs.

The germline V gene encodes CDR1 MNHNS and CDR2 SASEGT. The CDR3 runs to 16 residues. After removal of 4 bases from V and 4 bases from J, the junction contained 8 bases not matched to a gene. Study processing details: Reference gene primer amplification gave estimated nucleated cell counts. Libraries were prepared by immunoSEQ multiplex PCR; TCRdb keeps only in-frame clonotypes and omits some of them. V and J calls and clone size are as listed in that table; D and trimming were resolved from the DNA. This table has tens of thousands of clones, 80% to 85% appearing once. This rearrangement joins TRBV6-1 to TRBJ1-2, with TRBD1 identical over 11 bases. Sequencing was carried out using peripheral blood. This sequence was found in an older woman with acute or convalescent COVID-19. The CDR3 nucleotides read TGTGCCAGCAGTGCCCGGACAGGGGGCGACGGCTATGGCTACACCTTC. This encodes CASSARTGGDGYGYTF.